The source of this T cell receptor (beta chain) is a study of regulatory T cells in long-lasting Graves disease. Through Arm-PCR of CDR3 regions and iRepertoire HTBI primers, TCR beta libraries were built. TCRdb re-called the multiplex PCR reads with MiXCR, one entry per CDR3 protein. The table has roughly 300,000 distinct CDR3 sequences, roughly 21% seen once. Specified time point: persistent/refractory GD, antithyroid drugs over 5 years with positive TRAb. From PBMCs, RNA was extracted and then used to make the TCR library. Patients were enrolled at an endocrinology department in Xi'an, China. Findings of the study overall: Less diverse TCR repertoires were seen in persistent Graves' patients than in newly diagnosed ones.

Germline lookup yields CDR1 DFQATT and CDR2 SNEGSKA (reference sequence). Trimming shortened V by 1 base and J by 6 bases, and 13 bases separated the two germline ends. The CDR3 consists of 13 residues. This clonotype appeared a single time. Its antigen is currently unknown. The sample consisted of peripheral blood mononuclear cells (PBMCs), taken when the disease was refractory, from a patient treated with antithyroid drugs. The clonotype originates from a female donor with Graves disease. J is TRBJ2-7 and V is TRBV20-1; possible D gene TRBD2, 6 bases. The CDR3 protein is CSARAPGRSEQYF. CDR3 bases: TGCAGTGCTAGAGCCCCAGGGAGGTCCGAGCAGTACTTC.